This TCR beta chain was sequenced during a study of Ad26.COV2.S vaccination and SARS-CoV-2 variants. Whole-study context: The COV1001 Ad26.COV2.S trial arm included the donor. Study-wide results and limits: Recipients of vaccine and of placebo showed similar breadth of their non-spike TCR repertoires. Post-vaccination spike-specific CD8+ and CD4+ T cell responses reportedly had substantial breadth.

The sample's treatment: around 19 received Ad26.COV2.S at low or high dose, single or two shots; 5 received placebo; per-sample allocation not given. Sampling was performed 63 days after the first vaccine or placebo injection. The vaccine antigen was prefusion-stabilized Wuhan SARS-CoV-2 spike. Libraries were prepared by immunoSEQ multiplex PCR; TCRdb keeps only in-frame clonotypes and omits some of them. Among about 680,000 clones, around 89% were seen once, and the ten largest hold about 1.5%. The germline V gene encodes CDR1 SGHRS and CDR2 YFSETQ. V lost 4 bases, J lost 3 bases, and 5 bases stayed unmatched. This CDR3 comprises 14 residues. Points on this clone: No antigen is known for it.

The sample in question was peripheral blood, obtained in a trial of Ad26.COV2.S vaccine versus placebo. The TCR comes from a person between 18 and 60 years old who received the Ad26.COV2.S COVID-19 vaccine or a placebo. The chain combines TRBV5-1 with TRBJ2-5; the match to TRBD1 covers 8 bases. CDR3 sequence reads: CASSMDRAEETQYF. CDR3 bases: TGCGCCAGCAGCATGGACAGGGCAGAAGAGACCCAGTACTTC. Complete variable domain (other parts from reference TRBV5-1 and TRBJ2-5): KAGVTQTPRYLIKTRGQQVTLSCSPISGHRSVSWYQQTPGQGLQFLFEYFSETQRNKGNFPGRFSGRQFSNSRSEMNVSTLELGDSALYLCASSMDRAEETQYFGPGTRLLVL.